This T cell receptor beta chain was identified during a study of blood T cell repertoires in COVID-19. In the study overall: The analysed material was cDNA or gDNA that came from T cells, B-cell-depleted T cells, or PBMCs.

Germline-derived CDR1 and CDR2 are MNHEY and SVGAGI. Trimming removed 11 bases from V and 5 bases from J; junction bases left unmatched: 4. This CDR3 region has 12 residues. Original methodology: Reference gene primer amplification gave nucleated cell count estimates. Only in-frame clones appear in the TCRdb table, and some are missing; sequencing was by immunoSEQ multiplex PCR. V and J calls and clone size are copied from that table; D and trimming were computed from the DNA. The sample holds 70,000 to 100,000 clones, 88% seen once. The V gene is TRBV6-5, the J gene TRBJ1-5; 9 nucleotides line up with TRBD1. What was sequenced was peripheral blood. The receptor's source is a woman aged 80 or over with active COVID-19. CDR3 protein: CAARTGDQPQHF. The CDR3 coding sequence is TGTGCCGCAAGGACAGGGGATCAGCCCCAGCATTTT.